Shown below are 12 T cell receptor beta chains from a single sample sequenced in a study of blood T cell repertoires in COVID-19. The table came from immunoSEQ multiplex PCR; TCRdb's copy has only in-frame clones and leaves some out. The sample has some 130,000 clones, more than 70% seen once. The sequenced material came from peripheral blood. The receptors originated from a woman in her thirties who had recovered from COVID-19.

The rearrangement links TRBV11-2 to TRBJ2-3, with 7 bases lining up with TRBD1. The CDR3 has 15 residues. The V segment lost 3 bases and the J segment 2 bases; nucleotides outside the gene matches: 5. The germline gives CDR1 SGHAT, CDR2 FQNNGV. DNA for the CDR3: TGTGCCAGCAGCTTCAACAGGGGAGTCACAGATACGCAGTATTTT. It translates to CASSFNRGVTDTQYF.

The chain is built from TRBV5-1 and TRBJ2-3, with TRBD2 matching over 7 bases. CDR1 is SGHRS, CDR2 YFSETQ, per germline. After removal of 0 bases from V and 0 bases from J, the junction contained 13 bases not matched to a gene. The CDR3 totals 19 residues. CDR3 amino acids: CASSLGGGPRRSSTDTQYF. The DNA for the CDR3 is TGCGCCAGCAGCTTGGGGGGAGGGCCCAGGCGATCTAGCACAGATACGCAGTATTTT.

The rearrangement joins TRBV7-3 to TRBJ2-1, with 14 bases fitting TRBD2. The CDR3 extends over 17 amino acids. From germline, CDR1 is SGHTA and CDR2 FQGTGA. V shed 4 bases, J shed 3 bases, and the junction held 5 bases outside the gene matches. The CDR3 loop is CASSSGTSGGIYNEQFF. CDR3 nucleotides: TGTGCCAGCAGCTCCGGGACTAGCGGGGGCATCTACAATGAGCAGTTCTTC.

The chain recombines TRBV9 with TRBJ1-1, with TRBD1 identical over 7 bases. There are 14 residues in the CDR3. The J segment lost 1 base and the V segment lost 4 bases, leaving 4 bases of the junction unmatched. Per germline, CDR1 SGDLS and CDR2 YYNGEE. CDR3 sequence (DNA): TGTGCCAGCAGCCCCGGGACAGCGAACACTGAAGCTTTCTTT. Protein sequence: CASSPGTANTEAFF.

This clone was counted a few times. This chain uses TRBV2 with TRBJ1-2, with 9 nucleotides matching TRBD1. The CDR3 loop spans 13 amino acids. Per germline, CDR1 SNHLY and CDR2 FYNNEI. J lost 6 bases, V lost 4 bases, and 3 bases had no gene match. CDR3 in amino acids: CASSGDREDGYTF. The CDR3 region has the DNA TGTGCCAGCAGTGGGGACAGGGAGGATGGCTACACCTTC.

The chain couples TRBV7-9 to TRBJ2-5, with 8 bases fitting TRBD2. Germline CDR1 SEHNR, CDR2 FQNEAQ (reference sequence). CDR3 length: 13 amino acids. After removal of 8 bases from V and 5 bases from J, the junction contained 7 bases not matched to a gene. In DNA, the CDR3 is TGTGCCAGCGGCTCAGCGGGGGCTGAGACCCAGTACTTC. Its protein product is CASGSAGAETQYF.

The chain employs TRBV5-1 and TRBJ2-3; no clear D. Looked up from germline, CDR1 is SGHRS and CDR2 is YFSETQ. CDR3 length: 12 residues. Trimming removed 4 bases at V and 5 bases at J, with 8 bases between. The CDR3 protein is CASSDRVDTQYF. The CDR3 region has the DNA TGCGCCAGCAGCGACCGGGTAGATACGCAGTATTTT.

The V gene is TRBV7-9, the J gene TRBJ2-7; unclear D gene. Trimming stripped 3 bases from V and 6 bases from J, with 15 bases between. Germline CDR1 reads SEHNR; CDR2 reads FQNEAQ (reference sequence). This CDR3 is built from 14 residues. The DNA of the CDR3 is TGTGCCAGCAGCTTCGATTCCTTGAGTACCGAGCAGTACTTC. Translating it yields CASSFDSLSTEQYF.

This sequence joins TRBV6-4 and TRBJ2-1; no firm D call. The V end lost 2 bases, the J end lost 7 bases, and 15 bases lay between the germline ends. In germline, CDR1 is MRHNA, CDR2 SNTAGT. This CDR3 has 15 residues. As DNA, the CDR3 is TGTGCCAGCAGTGACCAGAGAACGGGTACGAATGAGCAGTTCTTC. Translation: CASSDQRTGTNEQFF.

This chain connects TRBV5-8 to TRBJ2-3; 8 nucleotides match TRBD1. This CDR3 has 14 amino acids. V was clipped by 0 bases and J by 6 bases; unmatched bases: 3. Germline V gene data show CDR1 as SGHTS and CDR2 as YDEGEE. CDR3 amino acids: CASSLAGDRDTQYF. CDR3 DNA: TGTGCCAGCAGCTTGGCAGGGGACAGGGATACGCAGTATTTT.

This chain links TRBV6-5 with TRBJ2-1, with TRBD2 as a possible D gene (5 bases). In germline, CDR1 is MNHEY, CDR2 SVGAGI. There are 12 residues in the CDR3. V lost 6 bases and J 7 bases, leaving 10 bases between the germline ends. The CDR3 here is CASREATNEQFF. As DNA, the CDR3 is TGTGCCAGCAGGGAGGCGACAAATGAGCAGTTCTTC.

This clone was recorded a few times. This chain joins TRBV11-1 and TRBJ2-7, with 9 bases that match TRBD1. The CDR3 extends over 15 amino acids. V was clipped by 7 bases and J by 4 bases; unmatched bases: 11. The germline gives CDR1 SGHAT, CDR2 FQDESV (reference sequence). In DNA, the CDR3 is TGTGCCAGCACCGACGTGGGACAGGGACCTTACGAGCAGTACTTC. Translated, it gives CASTDVGQGPYEQYF.